Sequencing of this T cell receptor beta chain was carried out in a study of T cells in Graves' hyperthyroidism and ophthalmopathy. Study background: Peripheral blood was drawn at first diagnosis, prior to all treatment.

V shed 3 bases and J 5 bases; nucleotides not matched to a gene: 5. The CDR3 covers 14 residues. CDR1 KGHSH and CDR2 LQKENI come from the germline V gene. Amplification targeted TCR beta CDR3 regions from RNA transcripts. Using the HTBI primer set, a first-round RT-PCR was run on the TCR CDR3. One entry per CDR3 protein, called by TCRdb with MiXCR from the multiplex PCR reads. The table has around 300,000 distinct CDR3 sequences, about 15% seen once. Whole-study findings and limits: Most thyroid-expanded clonotypes above 0.001 were also found in blood. In the analysis, a 13 V-J model separated ophthalmopathy from stable hyperthyroidism.

The sample holds many counts of this clonotype. Its cognate antigen is unknown. Patients were excluded for uncontrolled infection, other autoimmune disease, pregnancy or lactation. The sequence was obtained from a woman in her 30s with Graves' hyperthyroidism. The chain joins TRBV18 to TRBJ2-7; 9 bases align to TRBD1. The sample was blood. The CDR3 nucleotides are TGTGCCAGCTCACCCAGGGACAGGGCGCACGAGCAGTACTTC. Translating it yields CASSPRDRAHEQYF.